The clone carrying this T cell receptor beta chain came up once. Its antigen remains unknown. The data stem from a study of CD8 T cells in ankylosing spondylitis. TCRdb passed the 5' RACE reads through MiXCR, listing each CDR3 protein once. The sample consists of over 600,000 distinct CDR3 sequences, 15% to 20% of them appearing once. Trimming cost V 1 base and J 3 bases, with 10 bases left between them. The CDR3 consists of 14 residues. CDR1 and CDR2 (germline): MGHDK, SYGVNS. General observations from the study: Reactive arthritis synovial fluid and blood previously showed some of these motif variants. Matched ankylosing spondylitis synovial fluid reportedly contained a significantly enriched population of disease-linked clones. A motif in TCR beta, a set of about eight highly homologous variants, appeared characteristic of ankylosing spondylitis blood. As for the disease-linked clones, they showed a CD8+ phenotype and occurred at relatively low frequencies in peripheral blood.

The receptor was isolated from a male donor with ankylosing spondylitis. The chain links TRBV25-1 to TRBJ2-7; TRBD1 might be the D (5 bases). Sequences were obtained from blood, either unsorted or a sorted T cell fraction (not recorded which). The CDR3 sequence is CASSESGRDYEQYF. The CDR3 DNA reads TGTGCCAGCAGTGAATCAGGCAGGGACTACGAGCAGTACTTC.